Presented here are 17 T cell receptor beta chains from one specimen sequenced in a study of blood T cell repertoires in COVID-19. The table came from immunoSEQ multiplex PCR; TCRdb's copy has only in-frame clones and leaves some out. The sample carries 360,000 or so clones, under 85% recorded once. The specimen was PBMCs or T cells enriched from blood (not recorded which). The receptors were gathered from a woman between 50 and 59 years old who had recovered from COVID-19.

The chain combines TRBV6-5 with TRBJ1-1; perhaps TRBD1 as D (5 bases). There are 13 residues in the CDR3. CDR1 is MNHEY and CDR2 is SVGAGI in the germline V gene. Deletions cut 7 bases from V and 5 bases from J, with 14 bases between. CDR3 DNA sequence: TGTGCCAGCACCGAAGACAGTTTGACTGAAGCTTTCTTT. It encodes CASTEDSLTEAFF.

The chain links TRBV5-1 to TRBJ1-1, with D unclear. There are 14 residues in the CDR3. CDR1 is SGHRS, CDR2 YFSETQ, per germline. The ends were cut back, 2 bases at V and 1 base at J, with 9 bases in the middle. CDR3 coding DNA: TGCGCCAGCAGCTTAGGAGGAAAGAACACTGAAGCTTTCTTT. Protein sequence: CASSLGGKNTEAFF. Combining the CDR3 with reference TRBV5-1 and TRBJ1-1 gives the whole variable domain KAGVTQTPRYLIKTRGQQVTLSCSPISGHRSVSWYQQTPGQGLQFLFEYFSETQRNKGNFPGRFSGRQFSNSRSEMNVSTLELGDSALYLCASSLGGKNTEAFFGQGTRLTVV.

The CDR3 coding sequence is TGTGCCAGCAGCCAAGTAGGGTACCCCGGGACTAGCTTCGGGGAGCTGTTTTTT. Protein sequence: CASSQVGYPGTSFGELFF. This chain links TRBV3-1 (or the pseudogene TRBV3-2) with TRBJ2-2; 9 nucleotides agree with TRBD2. Germline V gene data show CDR1 as LGHDT and CDR2 as YNNKEL (reference sequence). CDR3 length: 18 amino acids. V shed 1 base and J 7 bases; nucleotides not matched to a gene: 13.

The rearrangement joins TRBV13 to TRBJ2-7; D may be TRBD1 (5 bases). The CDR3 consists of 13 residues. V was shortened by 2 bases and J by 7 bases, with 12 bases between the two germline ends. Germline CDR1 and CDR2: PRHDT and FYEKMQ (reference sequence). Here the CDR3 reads CASSLRVAGEQYF. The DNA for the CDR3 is TGTGCCAGCAGCTTACGCGTGGCAGGGGAGCAGTACTTC.

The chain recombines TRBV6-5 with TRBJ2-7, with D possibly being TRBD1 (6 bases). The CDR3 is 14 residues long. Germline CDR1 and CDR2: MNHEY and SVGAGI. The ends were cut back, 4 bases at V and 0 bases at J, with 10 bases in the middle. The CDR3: CASSSTGPSYEQYF. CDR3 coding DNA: TGTGCCAGCAGTTCTACAGGGCCCTCCTACGAGCAGTACTTC.

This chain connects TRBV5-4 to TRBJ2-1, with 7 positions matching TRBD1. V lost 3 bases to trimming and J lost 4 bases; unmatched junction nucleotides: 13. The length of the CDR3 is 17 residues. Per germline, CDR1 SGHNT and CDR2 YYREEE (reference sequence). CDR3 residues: CASSYRTGTAGYNEQFF. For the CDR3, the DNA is TGTGCCAGCAGCTATAGAACCGGGACAGCCGGATACAATGAGCAGTTCTTC.

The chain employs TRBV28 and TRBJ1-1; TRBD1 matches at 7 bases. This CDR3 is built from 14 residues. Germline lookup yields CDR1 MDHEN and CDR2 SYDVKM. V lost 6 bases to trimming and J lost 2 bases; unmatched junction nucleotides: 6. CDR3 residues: CASSQTGPNTEAFF. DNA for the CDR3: TGTGCCAGCAGCCAGACAGGGCCTAACACTGAAGCTTTCTTT.

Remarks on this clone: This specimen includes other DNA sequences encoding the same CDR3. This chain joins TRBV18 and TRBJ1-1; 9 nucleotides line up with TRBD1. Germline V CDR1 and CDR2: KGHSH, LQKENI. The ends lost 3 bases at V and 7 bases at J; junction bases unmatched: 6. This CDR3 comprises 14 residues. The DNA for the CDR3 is TGTGCCAGCTCACCCATAGGACAGGGGATTGAAGCTTTCTTT. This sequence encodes CASSPIGQGIEAFF. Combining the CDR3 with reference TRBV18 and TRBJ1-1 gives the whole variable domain NAGVMQNPRHLVRRRGQEARLRCSPMKGHSHVYWYRQLPEEGLKFMVYLQKENIIDESGMPKERFSAEFPKEGPSILRIQQVVRGDSAAYFCASSPIGQGIEAFFGQGTRLTVV.

DNA of the CDR3: TGTGCCTGGAATGACAGGGGGTCCTACGAGCAGTACTTC. Protein product: CAWNDRGSYEQYF. The V call is TRBV30, the J call TRBJ2-7; 9 nucleotides match TRBD1. Trimming at V came to 4 bases and at J to 1 base, leaving 2 bases not matched to a gene. The CDR3 extends over 13 amino acids. Germline V gives CDR1 GTSNPN, CDR2 SVGIG (reference sequence).

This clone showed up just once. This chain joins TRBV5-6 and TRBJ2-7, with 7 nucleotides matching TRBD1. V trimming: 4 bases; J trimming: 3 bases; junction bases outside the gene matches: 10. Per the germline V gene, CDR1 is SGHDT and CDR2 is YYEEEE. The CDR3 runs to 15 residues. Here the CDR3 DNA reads TGTGCCAGCAGCCCGCTAGGACAGGCACTCTACGAGCAGTACTTC. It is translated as CASSPLGQALYEQYF. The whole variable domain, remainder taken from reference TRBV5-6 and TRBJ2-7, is DAGVTQSPTHLIKTRGQQVTLRCSPKSGHDTVSWYQQALGQGPQFIFQYYEEEERQRGNFPDRFSGHQFPNYSSELNVNALLLGDSALYLCASSPLGQALYEQYFGPGTRLTVT.

CDR3 nucleotides: TGTGCCAGCAGCTCCCTAGGCGGGAGAGCCGATGAGCAGTTCTTC. Protein product: CASSSLGGRADEQFF. The genes are TRBV7-6 and TRBJ2-1; TRBD2 agrees at 7 bases. The CDR3 contains 15 residues. With V trimmed by 4 bases and J by 8 bases, 11 bases remained unmatched. Germline CDR1 SGHVS, CDR2 FNYEAQ.

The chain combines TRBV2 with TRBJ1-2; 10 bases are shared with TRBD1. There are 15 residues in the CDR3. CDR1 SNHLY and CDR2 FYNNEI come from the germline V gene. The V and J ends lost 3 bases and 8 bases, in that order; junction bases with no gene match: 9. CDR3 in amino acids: CASSESLGTGVGYTF. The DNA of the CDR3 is TGTGCCAGCAGTGAGTCGCTCGGGACAGGGGTCGGCTACACCTTC.

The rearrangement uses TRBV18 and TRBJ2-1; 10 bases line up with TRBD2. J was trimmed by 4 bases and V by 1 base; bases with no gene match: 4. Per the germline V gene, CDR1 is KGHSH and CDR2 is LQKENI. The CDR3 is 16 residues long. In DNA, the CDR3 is TGTGCCAGCTCACCACTAAGCGGGAGGGTGTACAATGAGCAGTTCTTC. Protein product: CASSPLSGRVYNEQFF.

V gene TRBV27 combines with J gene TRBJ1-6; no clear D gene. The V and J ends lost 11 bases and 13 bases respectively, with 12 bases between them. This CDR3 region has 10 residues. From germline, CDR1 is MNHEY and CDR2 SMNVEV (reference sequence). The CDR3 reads CAAGTGPLHF. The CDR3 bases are TGTGCCGCAGGAACCGGCCCCCTCCACTTT.

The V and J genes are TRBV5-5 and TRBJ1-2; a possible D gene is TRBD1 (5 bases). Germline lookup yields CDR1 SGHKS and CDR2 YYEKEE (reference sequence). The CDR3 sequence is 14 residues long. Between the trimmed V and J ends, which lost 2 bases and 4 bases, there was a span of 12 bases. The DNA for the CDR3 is TGTGCCAGCAGCTTCCAGACAGCAGTCTATGGCTACACCTTC. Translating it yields CASSFQTAVYGYTF.

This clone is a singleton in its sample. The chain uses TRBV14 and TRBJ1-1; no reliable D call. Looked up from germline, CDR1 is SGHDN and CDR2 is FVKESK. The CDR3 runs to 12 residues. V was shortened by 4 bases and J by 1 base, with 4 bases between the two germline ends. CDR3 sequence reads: CASSLRNTEAFF. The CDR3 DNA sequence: TGTGCCAGCAGCCTCCGGAACACTGAAGCTTTCTTT. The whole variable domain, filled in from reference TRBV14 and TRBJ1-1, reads EAGVTQFPSHSVIEKGQTVTLRCDPISGHDNLYWYRRVMGKEIKFLLHFVKESKQDESGMPNNRFLAERTGGTYSTLKVQPAELEDSGVYFCASSLRNTEAFFGQGTRLTVV.

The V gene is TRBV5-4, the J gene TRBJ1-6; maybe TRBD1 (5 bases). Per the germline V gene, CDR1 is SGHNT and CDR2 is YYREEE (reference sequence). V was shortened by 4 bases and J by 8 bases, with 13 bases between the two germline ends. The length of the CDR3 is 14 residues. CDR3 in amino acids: CASSVDLGDSPLHF. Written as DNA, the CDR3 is TGTGCCAGCAGCGTGGACCTAGGGGATTCACCCCTCCACTTT.